This T cell receptor (beta chain) was documented in a study of CD8+ T cells in alopecia areata. The authors extracted RNA and reverse transcribed it into cDNA as the sequencing template. Using immunoSEQ multiplex PCR, the repertoire was profiled, and TCRdb retains in-frame clones only, with some absent. The sample carries 200,000 to 250,000 clones, over 60% recorded once. As for treatment: oral pan-JAK inhibitor, 5-10 mg twice daily. A remark on this clone: What it binds is not known.

Germline CDR1 is LNHNV and CDR2 is YYDKDF (reference sequence). Trimming removed 0 bases from V and 8 bases from J, with 7 bases in between. The CDR3 has 13 residues. Study-wide results and caveats: For lesional scalp, especially alopecia totalis/universalis, clonality was higher than in normal scalp.

The rearrangement uses TRBV15 and TRBJ1-4; D is unclear. This TCR derives from a human donor with alopecia areata. The sample consisted of CD4+ T cells sorted from blood, taken at week 4, from a patient treated with tofacitinib. CDR3 in amino acids: CATSRDRGEKLFF. The CDR3 DNA follows: TGTGCCACCAGCAGAGATCGAGGGGAAAAACTGTTTTTT.